This T cell receptor beta chain was observed in a study of T cell responses to AZD1222 COVID-19 vaccine. Study-level information: Pooling covered second doses at about 4 or about 12 weeks. Notes on the study in general: Possibly, clonal diversity was underestimated; donors were largely white British and included more females. Rises in breadth and depth of Spike-specific TCRs came after two AZD1222 doses.

Assay used: immunoSEQ multiplex PCR; TCRdb lists only in-frame clones, some missing. The data contain 85,000 or so clones, about nine tenths of them singletons. The CDR3 contains 13 residues. V was clipped by 10 bases and J by 7 bases, with 19 bases between them. Germline V gene data show CDR1 as MDHEN and CDR2 as SYDVKM. Of note for this clone: The antigen is not known.

This TCR was recovered from an adult in good health. The source material was peripheral blood, sampled on day 0 of AZD1222 vaccination. This chain uses TRBV28 with TRBJ1-2; no clear D gene. CDR3 DNA sequence: TGTGCCACCCTAAAGGGCTCGGGGTTTGGCTACACCTTC. It encodes CATLKGSGFGYTF.